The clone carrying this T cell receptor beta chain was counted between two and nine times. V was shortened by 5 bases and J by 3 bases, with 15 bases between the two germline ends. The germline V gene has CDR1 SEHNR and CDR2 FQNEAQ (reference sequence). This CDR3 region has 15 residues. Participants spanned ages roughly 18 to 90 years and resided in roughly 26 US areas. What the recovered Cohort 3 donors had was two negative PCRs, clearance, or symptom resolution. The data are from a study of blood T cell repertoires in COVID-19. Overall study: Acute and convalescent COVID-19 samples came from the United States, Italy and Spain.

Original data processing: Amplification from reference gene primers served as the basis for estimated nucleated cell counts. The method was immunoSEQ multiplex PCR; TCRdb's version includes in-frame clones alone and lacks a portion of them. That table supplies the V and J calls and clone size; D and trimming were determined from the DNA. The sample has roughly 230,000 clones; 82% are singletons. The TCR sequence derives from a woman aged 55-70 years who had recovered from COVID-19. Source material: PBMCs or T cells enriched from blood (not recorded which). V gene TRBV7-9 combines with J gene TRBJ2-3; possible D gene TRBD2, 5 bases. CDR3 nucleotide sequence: TGTGCCAGCAGCCCCGCCGGGATCTCAACAGATACGCAGTATTTT. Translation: CASSPAGISTDTQYF.